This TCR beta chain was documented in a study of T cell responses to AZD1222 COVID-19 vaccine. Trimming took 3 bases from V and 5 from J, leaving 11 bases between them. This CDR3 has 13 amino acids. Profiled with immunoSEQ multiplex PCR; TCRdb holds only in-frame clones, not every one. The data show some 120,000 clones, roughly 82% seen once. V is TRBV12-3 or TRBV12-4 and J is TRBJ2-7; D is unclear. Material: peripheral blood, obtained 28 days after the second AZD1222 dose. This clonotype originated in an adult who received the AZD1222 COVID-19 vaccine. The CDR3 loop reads CASSFARTHEQYF. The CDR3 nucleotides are TGTGCCAGCAGTTTTGCTAGAACCCACGAGCAGTACTTC.